This record concerns one T cell receptor beta chain sequence. Its antigen is undetermined. This entry comes from a study of cytomegalovirus exposure and HLA in healthy donors. Data came from immunoSEQ multiplex PCR; TCRdb stores just in-frame clones and leaves some out. The sample records roughly 220,000 clones, over 70% being singletons. General study points: Specificity of three CMV-associated chains for CMV antigens was verified in vitro. Associated with cytomegalovirus, according to the listing, were 150 to 200 TCR beta chains. Subsequent analysis found a tendency for first-cohort TCR clusters to co-occur within the approximately 130 validation repertoires.

CDR1 is SGHDN, CDR2 FVKESK, per germline. V was pared by 4 bases and J by 0 bases, with 6 bases between. The CDR3 totals 13 residues. The donors were members of the validation cohort comprising over a hundred subjects, separate from the roughly 700-subject first cohort. The V and J genes are TRBV14 and TRBJ1-2; perhaps TRBD1 as D (5 bases). This receptor was identified in a woman younger than 45 in good health and CMV-seropositive. Sequenced input: PBMCs. The CDR3 DNA sequence: TGTGCCAGCAGCCCAGGGACTAACTATGGCTACACCTTC. Amino acids: CASSPGTNYGYTF.